Listed below are T cell receptor beta chains from one sample, sequenced in a study of cytomegalovirus exposure and HLA in healthy donors. Measured with immunoSEQ multiplex PCR; TCRdb has only the in-frame clones, and not every one. The specimen's table records 180,000 or so clones. Specimen: PBMCs. The receptors shown here come from a boy younger than 18 in good health and CMV-seronegative. CDR3s include the opening cysteine and the closing phenylalanine or tryptophan. A D gene is named only where the DNA matches it firmly.

>NA|TRBJ1-1|TRBV28
TGTGCCAGCAGTTTTTGGGCCATAAACACTGAAGCTTTCTTT
CASSFWAINTEAFF
>TRBD1|TRBJ2-4|TRBV14
TGTGCCAGCAGCGAAGGGACAGGGGTGTACATTCAGTACTTC
CASSEGTGVYIQYF
>NA|TRBJ2-7|TRBV27
TGTGCCAGCAGTTTATTGGCCTCCTCGGGGGAGCAGTACTTC
CASSLLASSGEQYF
>TRBD2|TRBJ2-3|TRBV2
TGTGCCAGCGTCTCAGGTGGGCGGGGGGGTACAGATACGCAGTATTTT
CASVSGGRGGTDTQYF
>NA|TRBJ2-5|TRBV9
TGTGCCAGCAGCGTAGGAGGTAGGGAGACCCAGTACTTC
CASSVGGRETQYF
>NA|TRBJ1-1|TRBV14
TGTGCCAGCAGCCGGGCCCCCACTGAAGCTTTCTTT
CASSRAPTEAFF
>TRBD2|TRBJ2-3|TRBV7-6
TGTGCCAGCAGCCTAGAACCCCAGCGGGGGGGGGCGGATACGCAGTATTTT
CASSLEPQRGGADTQYF
>NA|TRBJ1-2|TRBV27
TGTGCCAGCAGTCGCAGGGGCTACACCTTC
CASSRRGYTF
>TRBD1|TRBJ1-5|TRBV7-3
TGTGCCAGCAGCAGGGACAGAAATCAGCCCCAGCATTTT
CASSRDRNQPQHF
>NA|TRBJ1-2|TRBV6-1
TGTGCCAGCAGTGAGGGCTTTAACTATGGCTACACCTTC
CASSEGFNYGYTF
>TRBD2|TRBJ2-1|TRBV7-2
TGTGCCAGCAGCCCTCTAGCGGGGGGATACAATGAGCAGTTCTTC
CASSPLAGGYNEQFF
>NA|TRBJ1-1|TRBV7-2
TGTGCCAGCAGCTTAGGCTTCAGGGTGAACACTGAAGCTTTCTTT
CASSLGFRVNTEAFF
>NA|TRBJ2-1|TRBV10-3
TGTGCCATCAAACAGGGCTCCTACAATGAGCAGTTCTTC
CAIKQGSYNEQFF
>TRBD2|TRBJ2-7|TRBV28
TGTGCCAGCAGTTTAACTAGCGGGGGGGCGAAGTACGAGCAGTACTTC
CASSLTSGGAKYEQYF
>NA|TRBJ2-6|TRBV7-3
TGTGCCAGCAGTCCCACTGGGGCCAACGTCCTGACTTTC
CASSPTGANVLTF
>TRBD1|TRBJ1-5|TRBV27
TGTGCCAGCAGTCCCGGACAGGGGCCTCAGCCCCAGCATTTT
CASSPGQGPQPQHF
>TRBD1|TRBJ1-1|TRBV19
TGTGCCAGCCTCTCGGACAGGATGAACACTGAAGCTTTCTTT
CASLSDRMNTEAFF
>NA|TRBJ1-4|TRBV30
TGTGCCTGGGGGGGGGCCGGGAAACTGTTTTTT
CAWGGAGKLFF
>NA|TRBJ1-5|TRBV7-9
TGTGCCAGCAGCTTACTCGGGGGGCCCCAGCATTTT
CASSLLGGPQHF
>NA|TRBJ2-2|TRBV19
TGTGCCAGTAGTATAGACAGTGGCGGGGAGCTGTTTTTT
CASSIDSGGELFF
>TRBD2|TRBJ2-1|TRBV4-2
TGTGCCAGCAGCCAACACCTTAGCGGGGGGGCCTACAATGAGCAGTTCTTC
CASSQHLSGGAYNEQFF
>NA|TRBJ2-7|TRBV30
TGTGCCTGGAGCGCAGGGATTTACGAGCAGTACTTC
CAWSAGIYEQYF
>NA|TRBJ2-6|TRBV1
TGCACCAGCAGCCAAGTCGGCCAGGGAGGCTCTGGGGCCAACGTCCTGACTTTC
CTSSQVGQGGSGANVLTF
>NA|TRBJ1-1|TRBV5-4
TGTGCCAGCAGCCTAAAGGGGTCCCCGAACACTGAAGCTTTCTTT
CASSLKGSPNTEAFF
>TRBD2|TRBJ2-7|TRBV30
TGTGCCTGGAGTCTCGGGGGGACTAATCCCTACGAGCAGTACTTC
CAWSLGGTNPYEQYF
>NA|TRBJ2-7|TRBV5-1
TGCGCCAGCAGCTTGGTGGCGGGGCCCACCTACGAGCAGTACTTC
CASSLVAGPTYEQYF
>NA|TRBJ1-2|TRBV27
TGTGCCAGCAGTTTAGATGGGGCGCTAGGCTACACCTTC
CASSLDGALGYTF
>TRBD2|TRBJ2-7|TRBV30
TGTGCCTGCATCGGGGGGGCCAACAAGCAGTACTTC
CACIGGANKQYF
>TRBD2|TRBJ2-1|TRBV7-3
TGTGCCAGCAGCTTAACGGGGACTAGTGAGCAGTTCTTC
CASSLTGTSEQFF
>NA|TRBJ2-2|TRBV13
TGTGCCAGCAGCTCACAAACCGACGGGGAGCTGTTTTTT
CASSSQTDGELFF
>NA|TRBJ2-7|TRBV13
TGTGCCAGCACTCGGGGTGGAGCTGGTTCCTACGAGCAGTACTTC
CASTRGGAGSYEQYF
>NA|TRBJ2-1|TRBV7-2
TGTGCCAGCAGGCTTAAGACTCTTTCCTACAATGAGCAGTTCTTC
CASRLKTLSYNEQFF
>NA|TRBJ2-5|TRBV28
TGTGCCAGCAGTTCAACAGGCCGCATTAAAGAGACCCAGTACTTC
CASSSTGRIKETQYF
>TRBD1|TRBJ1-2|TRBV30
TGTGCCCAAAATTTGCTGCGACAGGGAGTTGTTGGCTACACCTTC
CAQNLLRQGVVGYTF
>NA|TRBJ1-6|TRBV19
TGTGCCAGTAGACCCGGGAGTATAACTCATTCACCCCTCCACTTT
CASRPGSITHSPLHF
>NA|TRBJ2-5|TRBV5-8
TGTGCCAGCAGCTTGGGGCTCAGGGGAAGTCAAGAGACCCAGTACTTC
CASSLGLRGSQETQYF
>NA|TRBJ2-7|TRBV6-5
TGTGCCAGCAGAGAACAGGGGGGGTACGAGCAGTACTTC
CASREQGGYEQYF
>NA|TRBJ1-4|TRBV5-8
TGTGCCAGCAGCAGCTACAGGGAGGGCCGGGAAAAACTGTTTTTT
CASSSYREGREKLFF
>TRBD1|TRBJ1-1|TRBV9
TGTGCCAGCAGTGTCGATCCCGGGACAGGGAGAGCTGTGGCTTTCTTT
CASSVDPGTGRAVAFF
>NA|TRBJ2-1|TRBV7-2
TGTGCCAGCAGCTTATCTCCTAGCAATGAGCAGTTCTTC
CASSLSPSNEQFF
>TRBD1|TRBJ1-2|TRBV7-3
TGTGCCAGCAGCCCTACCCGACAGGGCGGCTACACCTTC
CASSPTRQGGYTF
>NA|TRBJ2-7|TRBV5-6
TGTGCCAGCAGCATGGGAGGCGACGAGCAGTACTTC
CASSMGGDEQYF